This entry lists 9 T cell receptor beta chains sequenced from one sample in a study of blood T cell repertoires in COVID-19. Using immunoSEQ multiplex PCR, the repertoire was profiled, and TCRdb retains in-frame clones only, with some absent. The sample includes around 250,000 clones, 89% of them seen just once. Sequenced sample: peripheral blood. These receptors came from a woman in her forties who had recovered from COVID-19.

The gene calls are TRBV10-2 and TRBJ1-3; D gene ambiguous. Germline CDR1 and CDR2: WSHSY and SAAADI. The CDR3 is made up of 15 amino acids. V dropped 6 bases and J dropped 2 bases, with 14 bases sitting between them. CDR3 bases: TGCGCCAGCAGGGCCGCAGGAACGGCTGGAAACACCATATATTTT. Amino acid sequence: CASRAAGTAGNTIYF.

This chain joins TRBV3-1 (or the pseudogene TRBV3-2) and TRBJ2-5; D possibly corresponds to TRBD1 (6 bases). V was clipped by 2 bases and J by 2 bases, with 12 bases between them. Germline V gene sequence: CDR1 LGHDT, CDR2 YNNKEL (reference sequence). The CDR3 has 15 residues. The CDR3 is CASSQSGDIQETQYF. CDR3 nucleotides: TGTGCCAGCAGCCAATCCGGGGACATTCAAGAGACCCAGTACTTC.

CDR3 DNA: TGTGCCAGCTCACCACTGAGGGATCAGCCCCAGCATTTT. Translating gives CASSPLRDQPQHF. V gene TRBV18 combines with J gene TRBJ1-5, with D uncertain. CDR3 size: 13 residues. V gave up 1 base and J gave up 5 bases, with 6 bases separating them. CDR1 is KGHSH, CDR2 LQKENI, per germline. Full variable domain (missing parts from reference TRBV18 and TRBJ1-5): NAGVMQNPRHLVRRRGQEARLRCSPMKGHSHVYWYRQLPEEGLKFMVYLQKENIIDESGMPKERFSAEFPKEGPSILRIQQVVRGDSAAYFCASSPLRDQPQHFGDGTRLSIL.

This chain joins TRBV6-2 or TRBV6-3 and TRBJ2-7; perhaps TRBD2 as D (6 bases). Trimming removed 4 bases from V and 7 bases from J, with 20 bases in between. Germline V gives CDR1 MNHEY, CDR2 SVGEGT. CDR3 size: 15 residues. The CDR3 nucleotides are TGTGCCAGCAGTTGGGGACTGGTGGGCACATTGGAGCAGTACTTC. It specifies CASSWGLVGTLEQYF.

With regard to this clone: Other nucleotide sequences from this sample produce the same CDR3. CDR3 in amino acids: CASSQGLAETYNEQFF. DNA of the CDR3: TGCGCCAGCAGCCAAGGACTAGCGGAGACCTACAATGAGCAGTTCTTC. The chain recombines TRBV4-1 with TRBJ2-1; TRBD2 agrees at 9 bases. Losses at the gene ends were 1 base for V and 2 bases for J; bases not matched to a gene: 3. The CDR3 totals 16 residues. Germline assignment: CDR1 MGHRA and CDR2 YSYEKL.

The rearrangement links TRBV2 to TRBJ2-7, with D maybe TRBD2 (5 bases). In germline, CDR1 is SNHLY, CDR2 FYNNEI. Trimming pared 7 bases from V and 2 bases from J, leaving 9 bases between. This CDR3 contains 12 residues. The DNA for the CDR3 is TGTGCCAGCAAGCAGCGGCCCTACGAGCAGTACTTC. Translating it yields CASKQRPYEQYF.

The chain has TRBV29-1 and TRBJ2-7, with 10 bases identical to TRBD2. The CDR3 sequence is 15 residues long. The germline V gene encodes CDR1 SQVTM and CDR2 ANQGSEA. V lost 6 bases and J lost 4; bases outside the gene matches: 12. The CDR3 spells CSVGKLAGNIYEQYF. CDR3 sequence (DNA): TGCAGCGTAGGGAAACTAGCGGGAAACATTTACGAGCAGTACTTC.

The J gene is TRBJ1-1, the V gene TRBV2; a possible D gene is TRBD1 (5 bases). Trimming took off 4 bases at V and 7 bases at J, with 10 bases between the two ends. The CDR3 is 12 residues long. CDR1 is SNHLY, CDR2 FYNNEI, per germline. This CDR3 reads CASSGDSNEAFF. The CDR3 DNA follows: TGTGCCAGCAGTGGAGACAGCAATGAAGCTTTCTTT.

The chain employs TRBV9 and TRBJ2-7; 8 nucleotides align to TRBD1. J gave up 3 bases and V 3 bases, and 8 bases lay outside the gene matches. The CDR3 consists of 15 residues. From germline, CDR1 is SGDLS and CDR2 YYNGEE. CDR3 in amino acids: CASSAQAGGFYEQYF. CDR3 sequence (DNA): TGTGCCAGCAGCGCCCAAGCAGGGGGCTTCTACGAGCAGTACTTC.